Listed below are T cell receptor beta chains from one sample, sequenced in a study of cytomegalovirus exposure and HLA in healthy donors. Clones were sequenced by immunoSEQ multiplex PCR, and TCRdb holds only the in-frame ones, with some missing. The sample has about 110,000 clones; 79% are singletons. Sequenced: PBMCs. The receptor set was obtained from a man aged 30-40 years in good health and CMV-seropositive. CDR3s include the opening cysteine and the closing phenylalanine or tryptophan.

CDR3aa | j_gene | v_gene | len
CASSPGQRLGEAFF | TRBJ1-1 | TRBV19 | 14
CASSPSRQGHTGELFF | TRBJ2-2 | TRBV7-3 | 16
CASSVSVGGNGYTF | TRBJ1-2 | TRBV19 | 14
CASSTGTSGGARTQYF | TRBJ2-3 | TRBV6-6 | 16
CASSGGSGTGELFF | TRBJ2-2 | TRBV7-9 | 14
CASSDYRDTYEQYF | TRBJ2-7 | TRBV25-1 | 14
CASCNRDTEAFF | TRBJ1-1 | TRBV10-3 | 12
CASSKDWTGAGNSNQPQHF | TRBJ1-5 | TRBV21-1 | 19
CASSAKQSGPFYGYTF | TRBJ1-2 | TRBV5-6 | 16
CASGAEDRGSYNEQFF | TRBJ2-1 | TRBV2 | 16
CACSPFERTGELFF | TRBJ2-2 | TRBV5-1 | 14
CATRALSEGNQPQHF | TRBJ1-5 | TRBV27 | 15
CASSGTASANEKLFF | TRBJ1-4 | TRBV19 | 15
CASSHPWRGADNEQFF | TRBJ2-1 | TRBV19 | 16
CASSQASGGAYNEQFF | TRBJ2-1 | TRBV4-2 | 16